The present entry profiles one T cell receptor beta chain with its context. This clonotype was observed a few times. Its antigen has not been determined. No base quality values were provided; no much bigger clone lies one nucleotide off. Including the terminal cysteine and phenylalanine, the CDR3 comprises 13 residues. Of the read, only the CDR3 DNA is kept; its 39 bases are in frame from base 1. From a lookup of the germline V gene (reference sequence), CDR1 and CDR2 are LNHNV and YYDKDF. V loses 4 bases, J loses 5 bases, and the germline ends lie 9 bases apart. This record comes from a study of T-cell memory formation after mild COVID-19 (dated by TCRdb to the early 2020s). About the full investigation: TCR sequence clusters from the two donors were found to be largely donor specific. In two donors, T-cell clones that expanded and contracted after mild COVID-19 were followed by sequencing TCRalpha and TCRbeta repertoires longitudinally. The cohort comprised two young, previously healthy adult volunteers, one female and one male.

Ficoll-Paque density gradient centrifugation was used to isolate PBMCs. Data came from an Illumina NovaSeq 6000. TCRalpha and TCRbeta cDNA libraries were built by 5'RACE with constant-segment primers, adding sample barcodes and unique molecular identifiers. RNA was extracted from every sample with Trizol reagent. The libraries were amplified in two PCR steps, and the second step added a second sample barcode and Illumina TruSeq adapters. Libraries were sequenced on an Illumina NovaSeq with 2 x 150 bp paired-end reads. The source study handled its data this way. Reads were demultiplexed and collapsed into UMI-guided consensus sequences with migec v1.2.7. Using mixcr v2.1.11, UMI consensuses were aligned to TRA and TRB V and J templates and then assembled into clonotypes. Expanded or contracted clonotypes were those called significant by both edgeR and NoisET, with noise models trained on biological replicates. For edgeR calls, the thresholds were a false discovery rate-adjusted p below 0.01 and a log2 fold-change of 1. As an exploratory analysis of dynamics, max-normalized trajectories of the 1000 most abundant clonotypes were examined by PCA with hierarchical clustering. Each responding clone was given a CD4 or CD8 phenotype based on the CD4+ and CD8+ repertoires, which had been sequenced separately. Using fastp trimming at Q25 and MiXCR clonotype assembly, TCRdb reanalyzed the public sequencing data and kept in-frame beta chains. Each CDR3 protein gets just one entry, which takes the most common genes and DNA from the rows behind it. The V and J calls shown here were made by TCRdb, not taken from the authors' results. For this sample there are around 310,000 distinct CDR3 sequences; 15% appear just once. The ten largest clonotypes hold about a fifth of the sample.

What the research found in general, with its limitations: The detection of some responding clones in pre-infection memory suggests that pre-existing cross-reactive memory T cells joined the SARS-CoV-2 response. Only a couple of mild cases were covered by the study, and larger cohorts that include severe cases with pre-infection samples were considered necessary. Contracting CD4+ clones were found mainly in CM and EM memory subsets, while CD8+ clones were enriched in EMRA. From day 15 to 85, contracting clones showed balanced CD4/CD8 phenotypes, whereas a second wave of clones that expanded from day 15 to 37 leaned towards CD4+. Whether the second-wave clones peaking on day 37 were SARS-CoV-2 specific was not confirmed.

The receptor comes from a man in his late teens or twenties who had mild COVID-19 (a few samples of this study predate the infection). The sample titles of this study are shuffled in the database, so cell type and time point are left out; the donor was told from shared clones. The sequence links TRBV15 to TRBJ2-1, and perhaps TRBD1 as D gene, on 6 matching bases. Material for sequencing was PBMCs or a T cell subset sorted from them (not recorded which). The DNA sequence is as follows: TGTGCCACCAGCACACAGGGTAACAATGAGCAGTTCTTC. It encodes CATSTQGNNEQFF.